The T cell receptor beta chain under discussion was sequenced for a study of T cell responses to AZD1222 COVID-19 vaccine. As regards this clone: The antigen remains unidentified.

Germline V CDR1 and CDR2: SGHDT, YYEEEE. V shed 4 bases and J 3 bases; nucleotides not matched to a gene: 15. The CDR3 is made up of 18 amino acids. Study conclusions and caveats: Clonal diversity may have been underestimated, and the donors were mostly white British, with more females than males. A rise in Spike-specific TCR breadth and depth followed two AZD1222 doses. Repertoires in all cases were sampled only once the peak T cell response had passed.

Produced via immunoSEQ multiplex PCR; TCRdb's table is partial and in-frame only. This table has some 100,000 clones, about 91% appearing once. This sample comprised peripheral blood, obtained on day 0 of AZD1222 vaccination. The genes are TRBV5-6 and TRBJ2-3, with 9 positions matching TRBD2. The origin of this receptor is an adult in good health. DNA for the CDR3: TGTGCCAGCAGCCCGAGGGGACGGCGGGAGGGGGGGACAGATACGCAGTATTTT. It yields the protein CASSPRGRREGGTDTQYF.